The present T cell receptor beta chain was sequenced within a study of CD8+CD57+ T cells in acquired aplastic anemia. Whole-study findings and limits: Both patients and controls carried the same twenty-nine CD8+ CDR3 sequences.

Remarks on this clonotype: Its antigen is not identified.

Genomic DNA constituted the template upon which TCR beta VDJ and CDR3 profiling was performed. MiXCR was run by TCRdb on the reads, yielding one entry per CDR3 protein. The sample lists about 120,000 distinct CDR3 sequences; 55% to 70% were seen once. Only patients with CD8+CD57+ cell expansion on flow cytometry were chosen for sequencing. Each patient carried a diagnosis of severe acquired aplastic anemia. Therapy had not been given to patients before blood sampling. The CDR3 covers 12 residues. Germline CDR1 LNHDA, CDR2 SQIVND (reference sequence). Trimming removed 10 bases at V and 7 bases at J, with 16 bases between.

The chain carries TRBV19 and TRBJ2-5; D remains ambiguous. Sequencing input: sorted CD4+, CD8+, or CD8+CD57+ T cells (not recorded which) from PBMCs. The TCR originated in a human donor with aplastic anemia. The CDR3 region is CATRLSSGTQYF. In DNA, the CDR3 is TGTGCCACCAGACTGTCGTCGGGGACCCAGTACTTC.